The T cell receptor (beta chain) under discussion was sequenced for a study of beta chain features in type 1 diabetes (dated by TCRdb to 2016 to 2019). General notes on the study: Patients and healthy donors did not differ in mean age, gender distribution, total cell number or subset yield. A total of just under 110,000,000 sorted cells were examined across all samples, and RNA yield correlated strongly with the number of cells per subset. Naive and central memory subsets were obtained from all 30 or so donors, but regulatory and stem cell-like memory subsets were isolated from only 8 patients and roughly 8 healthy donors. The study compared TCRB repertoires of sorted circulating CD4+ T cell subsets between recently diagnosed type 1 diabetes patients and matched healthy donors.

This clone was observed a few times. Which antigen it targets is not known. Base-call qualities are not available, and no considerably larger clone is one nucleotide away. Study-wide conclusions, independent of this receptor: Naive, central memory and regulatory TCRB repertoires appeared to be more similar among patients than among healthy donors. Only small numbers of individuals were included in the HLA sub-analyses, which left unresolved whether HLA type had any influence on TCRB rearrangement. PCR may preferentially amplify shorter templates, but because patient and control samples were amplified and corrected together, any resulting skew would affect both groups equally. Because cDNA was sequenced instead of genomic DNA, activated cells with high expression could be over-represented, although the groups did not differ in activation or CD3 levels. In all four CD4+ subsets, TCRB CDR3 length was moderately but significantly shorter in type 1 diabetes patients. Fewer insertions and more nucleotide deletions at VDJ recombination sites were observed in patients with type 1 diabetes, implying thymic rearrangement abnormalities.

A single peripheral blood draw of roughly 0.11 L on average was collected from each donor into heparinised tubes. Naive, central memory, regulatory and stem cell-like memory CD4+ T cells were sorted on a BD FACSAria II using a panel including CD45RO, CCR7, CD25, CD127, CD95 and CD27. Every sorted population had a purity above 95%. Right away, PBMCs were isolated by Lymphoprep density gradient centrifugation and were stained directly, with no culture step. To minimize batch effects, samples were stained and sorted in pairs, one healthy donor with one patient per experiment. The High Capacity cDNA Reverse Transcription Kit was used to reverse transcribe all of the isolated RNA, meaning that expressed TCRB transcripts were what got sequenced. Naive, central memory and regulatory T cell samples underwent deep immunoSEQ sequencing, averaging approximately 3.5 million total reads per sample. Sorted cells were lysed in RLT buffer, and RNA was extracted using DNase-treated RNeasy Micro or Mini kits according to cell number. To prevent cross-contamination, every cell subset was processed on its own, while patient and healthy donor samples were processed together. The immunoSEQ multiplex PCR was used to amplify TCRB sequences from cDNA, yielding 87-bp fragments that span the CDR3 region. Sequencing of the amplicons was done on the Illumina HiSeq platform. In the authors' own workflow: Synthetic template baselines were used to correct PCR bias computationally, reads within Hamming distance 2 were collapsed, and singletons that could not be merged were discarded. By aligning reads against IMGT, V, D and J genes, CDR3 length, and insertions or deletions at six rearrangement sites were assigned. Within each subset, clonotype counts were normalized to sorted cell number, and only after that were true diversity and Gini coefficients computed with the tcR R package. The overlap coefficient, calculated on TCRB nucleotide sequences, was used to quantify repertoire sharing. Out-of-frame TCRB sequences from naive cells were analyzed as a proxy for the pre-selection repertoire. TCRdb stores this immuneACCESS table with in-frame sequences only. Part of the clones is absent; in the studies checked, under half of the shortfall reflects unresolved V genes, and no reason is known for the rest. Clone size and V and J calls were adopted from that table, with D and trimming inferred from the DNA. The sample yields about 650,000 clones; around 12% were counted once. The ten largest account for 0.095% to 0.15% of the sample.

At the junction V is shortened by 6 bases and J by 7 bases, with 7 bases in between. The germline V gene (reference sequence) sets CDR1 to MNHNY and CDR2 to SVGAGI. The CDR3 covers 11 residues, taking in both the cysteine and the phenylalanine. Only CDR3 DNA remains: 33 bases, in frame from the first base. The receptor was isolated from a young man with type 1 diabetes. The rearranged segments are TRBV6-6 and TRBJ1-5; the D gene is not confidently resolved. Specimen: naive CD4+ T cells from blood. The cell subset or site label corresponds to: true naive CD4+ T cells. The CDR3 amino acid sequence is: CASSPRQPQHF. The nucleotide sequence is given as TGTGCCAGCAGCCCCAGGCAGCCCCAGCATTTT.